These 5 T cell receptor beta chains were all obtained from the same sample, sequenced in a study of vaccination and CD4 T cells after COVID-19. Stated treatment: approximately nine-day PBMC culture with coronavirus spike peptide pools or control peptides (ViraFEST assay). The Oncomine TCR Beta short-read assay was applied to DNA of cultured CD4+ T cells. TCRdb itself ran the PCR reads through MiXCR, one entry per CDR3 protein. The sample contains about 10,000 distinct CDR3 sequences, approximately 59% of which appear only once. No antigens are known for them. Sequenced material: CD4+ T cells from blood, cultured in vitro. These receptors all stem from a human donor who had recovered from COVID-19.

The chain combines TRBV6-2 or TRBV6-3 with TRBJ1-5; no definite D call. CDR1 and CDR2 (germline): MNHEY, SVGEGT. The V gene lost 2 bases and the J gene lost 2 bases, with 4 bases spanning the gap. This CDR3 is 13 amino acids long. The CDR3 DNA follows: TGTGCCAGCAGTTACGGCGGCAATCAGCCCCAGCATTTT. It translates to CASSYGGNQPQHF.

This rearrangement joins TRBV4-3 to TRBJ1-3; D not certain. This CDR3 has 16 residues. V lost 0 bases to trimming and J lost 4 bases, with 13 bases between them. Germline CDR1 LGHNA, CDR2 YSLEER. DNA for the CDR3: TGCGCCAGCAGCCAAGAGTCAGGCCTTTTCGGAAACACCATATATTTT. This sequence encodes CASSQESGLFGNTIYF.

The chain joins TRBV7-2 to TRBJ2-4; either TRBD1 or TRBD2 may fit D (6 bases each). V lost 0 bases and J 6 bases, leaving 9 bases between the germline ends. CDR1 and CDR2 (germline): SGHTA, FQGNSA. The CDR3 consists of 14 residues. CDR3 loop: CASSLAGGPNIQYF. Here the CDR3 DNA reads TGTGCCAGCAGCTTAGCGGGGGGCCCAAACATTCAGTACTTC.

V gene TRBV23-1 combines with J gene TRBJ1-2; D is possibly TRBD1 (5 bases). TRBV23-1 carries the ORF label, with uncertain function. The CDR3 runs 13 residues. The V end lost 4 bases, the J end lost 5 bases, and 11 bases lay between the germline ends. CDR3 in amino acids: CASSRQGSYGYTF. The CDR3 nucleotides are TGCGCCAGCAGTCGCCAGGGCAGTTATGGCTACACCTTC.

The CDR3 sequence: CASSSVILLHEQYF. The CDR3 DNA reads as TGTGCCAGCAGTTCGGTCATCCTCCTCCACGAGCAGTACTTC. The chain uses TRBV27 and TRBJ2-7; D gene uncertain. The CDR3 has 14 residues. Germline V gives CDR1 MNHEY, CDR2 SMNVEV (reference sequence). Deletions cut 4 bases from V and 5 bases from J, with 15 bases between.